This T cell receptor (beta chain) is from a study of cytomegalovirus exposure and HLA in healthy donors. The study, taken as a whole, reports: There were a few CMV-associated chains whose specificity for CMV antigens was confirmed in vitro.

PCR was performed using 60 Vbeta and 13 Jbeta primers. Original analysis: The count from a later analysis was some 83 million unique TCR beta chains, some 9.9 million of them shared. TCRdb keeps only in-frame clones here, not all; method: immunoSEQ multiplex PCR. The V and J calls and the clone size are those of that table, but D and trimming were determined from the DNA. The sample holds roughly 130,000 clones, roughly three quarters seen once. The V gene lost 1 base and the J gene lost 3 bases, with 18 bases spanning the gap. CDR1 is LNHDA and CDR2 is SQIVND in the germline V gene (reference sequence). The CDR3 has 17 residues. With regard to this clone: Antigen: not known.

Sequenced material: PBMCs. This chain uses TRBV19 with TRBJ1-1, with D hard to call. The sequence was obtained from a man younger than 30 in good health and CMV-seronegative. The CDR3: CASSIVRGPDPYTEAFF. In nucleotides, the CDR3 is TGTGCCAGTAGTATAGTGCGGGGTCCCGATCCATACACTGAAGCTTTCTTT.